This TCR beta chain was sequenced in a study of blood T cell repertoires in COVID-19. Study as a whole: Donors in the United States, Italy and Spain gave samples during acute or convalescent COVID-19.

In this sample, this clone turned up a few times. As handled by the study authors: Reference gene primer amplification yielded estimated nucleated cell counts. Clones were sequenced by immunoSEQ multiplex PCR, and TCRdb holds only the in-frame ones, with some missing. The V and J calls and clone size are taken from that table; D and trimming were inferred from the DNA. The table has some 45,000 clones, almost 85% seen once; the top ten hold 23%. V was cut by 4 bases and J by 10 bases, with 10 bases left in between. This CDR3 is built from 11 residues. V usage is TRBV12-3 or TRBV12-4 and J usage is TRBJ1-1; no reliable D call. The TCR originated in a woman aged 60-75 years with acute or convalescent COVID-19. Sequenced material: peripheral blood. The CDR3 is CASSSRSVAFF. In DNA, the CDR3 is TGTGCCAGCAGTTCTAGGAGTGTAGCTTTCTTT.